This passage covers 27 T cell receptor beta chains from one sample sequenced in a study of identical twins. TCRdb called the 5' RACE reads again in MiXCR, with one record for every CDR3 protein. The data show 500,000 to 550,000 distinct CDR3 sequences, around 20% seen once. These data were also reused for a study on T cells expressing NK-cell markers.

Sequencing input: CD4+ T cells sorted from blood. The receptor source for this set is a woman under 30 in good health.

This rearrangement joins TRBV20-1 to TRBJ1-6; no firm D call. The V gene lost 1 base and the J gene lost 0 bases, with 10 bases spanning the gap. The CDR3 totals 16 residues. The germline gives CDR1 DFQATT, CDR2 SNEGSKA (reference sequence). CDR3 nucleotide sequence: TGCAGTGCTAGAGTCTCCTGGAGCTCCTATAATTCACCCCTCCACTTT. Amino acids: CSARVSWSSYNSPLHF.

This clonotype has just a few counts. This chain links TRBV7-3 with TRBJ1-1; no clear D gene. CDR1 and CDR2 from the germline V gene are SGHTA and FQGTGA. Trimming removed 3 bases from V and 0 bases from J, with 11 bases in between. The CDR3 has 15 amino acids. The DNA for the CDR3 is TGTGCCAGCAGCTTGCAAGGCAGAATGAACACTGAAGCTTTCTTT. Translating gives CASSLQGRMNTEAFF.

This clonotype was seen a few times. The rearrangement joins TRBV27 to TRBJ2-7; the match to TRBD1 covers 8 bases. The CDR3 extends over 15 amino acids. The ends lost 8 bases at V and 0 bases at J; junction bases unmatched: 9. From germline, CDR1 is MNHEY and CDR2 SMNVEV (reference sequence). DNA for the CDR3: TGTGCCAGCGCCCTGGACAGGGCCATCTCCTACGAGCAGTACTTC. This translates into CASALDRAISYEQYF.

V is TRBV7-9 and J is TRBJ1-2; TRBD1 is a possible D gene (6 bases). V was shortened by 4 bases and J by 5 bases, with 23 bases between the two germline ends. The CDR3 has 17 amino acids. Germline CDR1 SEHNR, CDR2 FQNEAQ (reference sequence). In DNA, the CDR3 is TGTGCCAGCAGCTCGAATACAGGGCCCACTTACGCTTATGGCTACACCTTC. This sequence encodes CASSSNTGPTYAYGYTF.

The rearrangement uses TRBV7-3 and TRBJ1-3; no definite D call. V lost 5 bases to trimming and J lost 6 bases, with 14 bases between them. Germline CDR1 SGHTA, CDR2 FQGTGA. The CDR3 loop spans 14 amino acids. CDR3 nucleotides: TGTGCCAGCAGCCCCGAACTATCGGCAAACACCATATATTTT. Translating it yields CASSPELSANTIYF.

Only a few counts were recorded for this clonotype. The chain employs TRBV20-1 and TRBJ2-7; 9 nucleotides line up with TRBD1. The CDR3 is made up of 14 amino acids. The trim removed 2 bases at V and 6 bases at J, leaving 8 bases unmatched. Looked up from germline, CDR1 is DFQATT and CDR2 is SNEGSKA (reference sequence). This CDR3 reads CSARSGTGSFEQYF. CDR3 in DNA: TGCAGTGCTAGATCCGGGACAGGGAGTTTCGAGCAGTACTTC.

This clonotype was observed a few times. The chain uses TRBV5-1 and TRBJ1-1; 7 bases line up with TRBD1. Unmatched junction bases numbered 4, after V lost 0 bases and J lost 5 bases. CDR3 size: 14 residues. From germline, CDR1 is SGHRS and CDR2 YFSETQ. The CDR3 loop reads CASSLEGAGTEAFF. DNA for the CDR3: TGCGCCAGCAGCTTGGAGGGGGCAGGGACTGAAGCTTTCTTT. Variable domain in full (rest from reference TRBV5-1 and TRBJ1-1): KAGVTQTPRYLIKTRGQQVTLSCSPISGHRSVSWYQQTPGQGLQFLFEYFSETQRNKGNFPGRFSGRQFSNSRSEMNVSTLELGDSALYLCASSLEGAGTEAFFGQGTRLTVV.

This clonotype showed up many times. J is TRBJ2-1 and V is TRBV5-1; D is unresolved. V gave up 6 bases and J gave up 3 bases, with 13 bases separating them. The CDR3 loop spans 14 amino acids. Germline V lookup: CDR1 SGHRS, CDR2 YFSETQ. Here the CDR3 DNA reads TGCGCCAGCACCCTCACCTCCCTCTACAATGAGCAGTTCTTC. This codes for CASTLTSLYNEQFF.

This clonotype turned up a few times. The chain employs TRBV29-1 and TRBJ2-7, with D possibly being TRBD2 (5 bases). CDR3 length: 17 residues. Germline-derived CDR1 and CDR2 are SQVTM and ANQGSEA. V lost 7 bases and J 3 bases, leaving 28 bases between the germline ends. CDR3 DNA sequence: TGCAGCGAGGAGGAAGATTCCAACCTCCCCGCCTTCTACGAGCAGTACTTC. Its translation: CSEEEDSNLPAFYEQYF.

The CDR3 DNA is TGTGCCAGCAGTTCCCCCGACCAGCCGGGTAGCACAGATACGCAGTATTTT. Its translation: CASSSPDQPGSTDTQYF. J is TRBJ2-3 and V is TRBV5-6; no clear D gene. The germline V and J ends were trimmed by 5 bases and 0 bases, with 19 bases remaining between them. The CDR3 consists of 17 residues. Germline V gives CDR1 SGHDT, CDR2 YYEEEE.

The chain recombines TRBV5-1 with TRBJ1-1; 8 bases match TRBD1. The CDR3 is 15 amino acids. CDR1 is SGHRS and CDR2 is YFSETQ in the germline V gene. With V trimmed by 4 bases and J by 5 bases, 10 bases remained unmatched. The CDR3 is CASSEIGQGRTEAFF. The CDR3 bases are TGCGCCAGCAGCGAAATAGGACAGGGTAGGACTGAAGCTTTCTTT.

J is TRBJ2-3 and V is TRBV15; D perhaps matches TRBD2 (6 bases). The CDR3 consists of 16 residues. V was cut by 3 bases and J by 7 bases, with 20 bases left in between. Germline CDR1 is LNHNV and CDR2 is YYDKDF (reference sequence). The CDR3 sequence is CATSSFSGLNRNTQYF. For the CDR3, the DNA is TGTGCCACCAGCAGCTTCAGCGGGCTCAATAGGAATACGCAGTATTTT.

This clonotype was observed a handful of times. The chain joins TRBV27 to TRBJ1-5; D gene unclear. Germline CDR1 and CDR2: MNHEY and SMNVEV (reference sequence). The ends were cut back, 1 base at V and 2 bases at J, with 9 bases in the middle. The CDR3 runs 15 residues. The CDR3 protein is CASSLLGEGNQPQHF. DNA of the CDR3: TGTGCCAGCAGTTTATTGGGCGAAGGCAATCAGCCCCAGCATTTT.

This clonotype was picked up many times. CDR3 in DNA: TGCAGTGCTGAGACAGGGGCCACAGATACGCAGTATTTT. Translated, it gives CSAETGATDTQYF. The chain uses TRBV20-1 and TRBJ2-3, with 8 bases matching TRBD1. V was clipped by 5 bases and J by 2 bases; unmatched bases: 3. This CDR3 spans 13 amino acids. Germline CDR1 DFQATT, CDR2 SNEGSKA (reference sequence).

This clonotype was counted many times. V is TRBV5-1 and J is TRBJ2-2; no definite D call. Deletions cut 0 bases from V and 3 bases from J, with 3 bases between. CDR1 is SGHRS and CDR2 is YFSETQ in the germline V gene. The CDR3 sequence is 13 residues long. CDR3 loop: CASSLGDTGELFF. As DNA, the CDR3 is TGCGCCAGCAGCTTGGGGGACACCGGGGAGCTGTTTTTT. The whole variable domain, remainder taken from reference TRBV5-1 and TRBJ2-2, is KAGVTQTPRYLIKTRGQQVTLSCSPISGHRSVSWYQQTPGQGLQFLFEYFSETQRNKGNFPGRFSGRQFSNSRSEMNVSTLELGDSALYLCASSLGDTGELFFGEGSRLTVL.

This chain links TRBV7-2 with TRBJ2-1, with 9 positions matching TRBD2. V dropped 5 bases and J dropped 4; count of bases not matched to a gene: 6. Germline CDR1 SGHTA, CDR2 FQGNSA. The length of the CDR3 is 15 residues. The chain's CDR3 is CASSTTSGLYNEQFF. Written as DNA, the CDR3 is TGTGCCAGCAGCACCACTAGCGGGCTGTACAATGAGCAGTTCTTC.

Turning to this clonotype: This may come from a read error, since a much larger clone is one base off. The J gene is TRBJ1-6, the V gene TRBV12-3 or TRBV12-4; D possibly corresponds to TRBD1 (5 bases). This CDR3 is built from 12 residues. V dropped 4 bases and J dropped 9 bases, with 7 bases sitting between them. This chain's CDR3 is CASSSGGSPLHF. As DNA, the CDR3 is TGTGCCAGCAGTTCTGGGGGTTCACCCCTCCACTTT.

The chain uses TRBV9 and TRBJ2-7; no reliable D call. V was cut by 0 bases and J by 4 bases, with 11 bases left in between. Germline loops: CDR1 SGDLS, CDR2 YYNGEE. The CDR3 runs 14 residues. The CDR3 DNA sequence: TGTGCCAGCAGCGTAGGGAACTCCGGGTACGAGCAGTACTTC. Amino acids: CASSVGNSGYEQYF. Looking up the rest from reference TRBV9 and TRBJ2-7 gives the full variable domain: DSGVTQTPKHLITATGQRVTLRCSPRSGDLSVYWYQQSLDQGLQFLIQYYNGEERAKGNILERFSAQQFPDLHSELNLSSLELGDSALYFCASSVGNSGYEQYFGPGTRLTVT.

This sequence joins TRBV6-2 or TRBV6-3 and TRBJ2-5; 9 nucleotides line up with TRBD2. This CDR3 contains 15 residues. Germline V CDR1 and CDR2: MNHEY, SVGEGT. Germline trimming cut 6 bases from V and 6 bases from J; bases unmatched to any gene: 11. CDR3 coding DNA: TGTGCCAGCAGCAATAGGCTAGCGGGAATGAAGACCCAGTACTTC. Residues: CASSNRLAGMKTQYF.

This clonotype was observed a handful of times. The gene calls are TRBV12-3 or TRBV12-4 and TRBJ2-7; 7 nucleotides line up with TRBD1. This CDR3 region has 13 residues. With 3 bases clipped from V and 6 bases from J, the junction kept 5 bases outside the gene matches. The CDR3 sequence: CASSFGQGVEQYF. The CDR3 region has the DNA TGTGCCAGCAGTTTTGGGCAGGGGGTCGAGCAGTACTTC.

In its sample, this clonotype was seen a few times. The CDR3 nucleotides are TGCAGTGCTAGAGATGGTGGTAGCGGGGTCTCCTACAATGAGCAGTTCTTC. Its translation: CSARDGGSGVSYNEQFF. The chain recombines TRBV20-1 with TRBJ2-1; 8 bases match TRBD2. Trimming removed 0 bases from V and 0 bases from J; junction bases left unmatched: 7. CDR1 DFQATT and CDR2 SNEGSKA come from the germline V gene (reference sequence). This CDR3 region has 17 residues.

The V call is TRBV6-2 or TRBV6-3, the J call TRBJ2-3; D not certain. Trimming stripped 7 bases from V and 6 bases from J, with 8 bases between. The CDR3 extends over 11 amino acids. Germline CDR1 reads MNHEY; CDR2 reads SVGEGT. CDR3 nucleotides: TGTGCCAGCACCAAACGGGATACGCAGTATTTT. This codes for CASTKRDTQYF.

In this sample, this clonotype turned up a few times. The rearrangement links TRBV20-1 to TRBJ2-5; tentatively, D is TRBD1 (5 bases). The ends were cut back, 5 bases at V and 4 bases at J, with 17 bases in the middle. The CDR3 length is 14 residues. Per the germline V gene, CDR1 is DFQATT and CDR2 is SNEGSKA (reference sequence). In DNA form, the CDR3 reads TGCAGTGCTGCGGACACGTCAGGTCGAGAGACCCAGTACTTC. Its translation: CSAADTSGRETQYF.

This chain connects TRBV12-3 or TRBV12-4 to TRBJ1-2, with D uncertain. V was trimmed by 0 bases and J by 7 bases, leaving 9 bases between them. CDR3 length: 13 residues. CDR3 nucleotide sequence: TGTGCCAGCAGTTTAGCCGGGAGCTCTGGCTACACCTTC. The encoded protein is CASSLAGSSGYTF.

J is TRBJ2-7 and V is TRBV28; the D gene is possibly TRBD1 (6 bases). V lost 7 bases to trimming and J lost 5 bases, with 9 bases between them. CDR1 is MDHEN, CDR2 SYDVKM, per germline. The CDR3 runs to 11 residues. CDR3 in amino acids: CASTYRDEQYF. DNA of the CDR3: TGTGCCAGCACCTACAGGGACGAGCAGTACTTC.

This chain links TRBV5-1 with TRBJ2-7, with 11 bases lining up with TRBD2. There are 16 residues in the CDR3. Per germline, CDR1 SGHRS and CDR2 YFSETQ. V was clipped by 4 bases and J by 0 bases; unmatched bases: 6. The CDR3 sequence is CASSLPGLAASYEQYF. The CDR3, as DNA: TGCGCCAGCAGCCTTCCGGGACTAGCGGCCTCCTACGAGCAGTACTTC.

Only a few counts were recorded for this clonotype. The chain has TRBV6-2 or TRBV6-3 and TRBJ1-2; no clear D gene. This CDR3 spans 15 amino acids. The germline gives CDR1 MNHEY, CDR2 SVGEGT. Trimming removed 4 bases at V and 4 bases at J, with 16 bases between. The CDR3 protein is CASSSGGRVFYGYTF. CDR3 DNA: TGTGCCAGCAGTTCTGGCGGACGGGTTTTCTATGGCTACACCTTC.